Each of the 25 T cell receptor beta chains below was sequenced from the same sample in a study of blood T cell repertoires in COVID-19. The repertoire was sequenced with immunoSEQ multiplex PCR; TCRdb's copy has only in-frame clones and lacks some. The data contain a few hundred thousand clones, approximately 78% of them singletons. The sequencing input was PBMCs or T cells enriched from blood (not recorded which). These receptors were collected from a man aged 40-55 years who had recovered from COVID-19.

The chain joins TRBV6-1 to TRBJ1-5; tentatively, D is TRBD1 (6 bases). Trimming left V 2 bases short and J 0 bases short, with 11 bases between. The CDR3 is 16 amino acids. The V gene's germline CDR1 is MNHNS and CDR2 SASEGT. In nucleotides, the CDR3 is TGTGCCAGCAGTGAAATAGGACAGTATAGCAATCAGCCCCAGCATTTT. It encodes CASSEIGQYSNQPQHF.

The chain links TRBV6-5 to TRBJ1-1; TRBD1 is a possible D gene (5 bases). Germline V gene data show CDR1 as MNHEY and CDR2 as SVGAGI. The CDR3 is made up of 14 amino acids. V gave up 6 bases and J gave up 1 base, with 12 bases separating them. DNA of the CDR3: TGTGCCAGCAGCATTGGACAAGCGAACACTGAAGCTTTCTTT. Residues: CASSIGQANTEAFF.

The CDR3 coding sequence is TGCGCCAGCAGCCAAGTCCCTGGGGGCAGTGAGCAGTTCTTC. Translated, it gives CASSQVPGGSEQFF. The rearrangement uses TRBV4-1 and TRBJ2-1; TRBD1 might be the D (6 bases). CDR3 length equals 14 residues. V was clipped by 1 base and J by 9 bases, with 13 bases between them. Per the germline V gene, CDR1 is MGHRA and CDR2 is YSYEKL.

The V call is TRBV6-2 or TRBV6-3, the J call TRBJ1-1, with D possibly matching TRBD1 (5 bases). Trimming left V 2 bases short and J 5 bases short, with 15 bases between. The CDR3 is made up of 15 amino acids. The V gene's germline CDR1 is MNHEY and CDR2 SVGEGT. As DNA, the CDR3 is TGTGCCAGCAGTTACCGCGGGACGGTGGGAACTGAAGCTTTCTTT. Translating it yields CASSYRGTVGTEAFF.

The chain employs TRBV11-2 and TRBJ2-3; D possibly corresponds to TRBD1 (7 bases). Trimming cost V 4 bases and J 1 base, with 9 bases left between them. The length of the CDR3 is 14 residues. The V gene's germline CDR1 is SGHAT and CDR2 FQNNGV. CDR3: CASSSRGGTDTQYF. The CDR3 nucleotides are TGTGCCAGCAGCTCCAGGGGGGGCACAGATACGCAGTATTTT.

The J gene is TRBJ2-7, the V gene TRBV5-4; the match to TRBD2 covers 10 bases. V trimming: 7 bases; J trimming: 1 base; junction bases outside the gene matches: 5. CDR3 length equals 14 residues. Germline CDR1 and CDR2: SGHNT and YYREEE (reference sequence). CDR3 region: CASGILAGSYEQYF. CDR3 sequence (DNA): TGTGCCAGCGGGATACTAGCGGGGTCCTACGAGCAGTACTTC.

The CDR3 nucleotides read TGCGCCAGCACCCGGTTCGGGGAGAAAAGCGGGGAGCTGTTTTTT. As protein: CASTRFGEKSGELFF. J is TRBJ2-2 and V is TRBV5-1, with D possibly matching TRBD2 (5 bases). CDR3 size: 15 residues. Germline values: CDR1 SGHRS, CDR2 YFSETQ. V lost 6 bases and J 7 bases, leaving 19 bases between the germline ends.

This chain joins TRBV29-1 and TRBJ2-1, with 7 bases identical to TRBD2. The length of the CDR3 is 17 residues. Unmatched junction bases numbered 15, after V lost 7 bases and J lost 0 bases. Germline lookup yields CDR1 SQVTM and CDR2 ANQGSEA. CDR3 sequence (DNA): TGCAGCGGTGACCTCCTTGAGCGGGATCACTCCTACAATGAGCAGTTCTTC. It yields the protein CSGDLLERDHSYNEQFF.

The rearrangement links TRBV27 to TRBJ1-2, with D tentatively TRBD1 (5 bases). Germline assignment: CDR1 MNHEY and CDR2 SMNVEV (reference sequence). V gave up 5 bases and J gave up 4 bases, with 14 bases separating them. There are 14 residues in the CDR3. The DNA for the CDR3 is TGTGCCAGCAGTCCCCGGGGACTGAGCTATGGCTACACCTTC. This encodes CASSPRGLSYGYTF.

This clone was seen only a few times. The chain couples TRBV6-5 to TRBJ2-2; D may be TRBD1 (6 bases). From germline, CDR1 is MNHEY and CDR2 SVGAGI. V dropped 8 bases and J dropped 5 bases, with 18 bases sitting between them. CDR3 size: 15 residues. CDR3 region: CASGSQGLGTGELFF. CDR3 DNA: TGTGCCAGCGGGTCACAGGGATTGGGGACCGGGGAGCTGTTTTTT.

J is TRBJ2-7 and V is TRBV3-1 (or the pseudogene TRBV3-2), with TRBD1 matching 9 bases. In germline, CDR1 is LGHDT, CDR2 YNNKEL (reference sequence). The CDR3 contains 16 residues. J lost 1 base, V lost 4 bases, and 8 bases had no gene match. The CDR3: CASSPQGGTGSYEQYF. CDR3 nucleotides: TGTGCCAGCAGCCCCCAGGGGGGGACAGGGTCCTACGAGCAGTACTTC.

The chain has TRBV5-4 and TRBJ2-3; TRBD2 matches 9 bases. The germline CDR1 and CDR2 sequences are SGHNT and YYREEE (reference sequence). Trimming removed 1 base from V and 6 bases from J; junction bases left unmatched: 6. CDR3 length equals 15 residues. The DNA for the CDR3 is TGTGCCAGCAGCTTGCCGGCGGGGGGGCGTGATACGCAGTATTTT. Its protein is CASSLPAGGRDTQYF. Looking up the rest from reference TRBV5-4 and TRBJ2-3 gives the full variable domain: ETGVTQSPTHLIKTRGQQVTLRCSSQSGHNTVSWYQQALGQGPQFIFQYYREEENGRGNFPPRFSGLQFPNYSSELNVNALELDDSALYLCASSLPAGGRDTQYFGPGTRLTVL.

The chain combines TRBV3-1 (or the pseudogene TRBV3-2) with TRBJ2-3, with a weak D call TRBD1 (6 bases). Germline lookup yields CDR1 LGHDT and CDR2 YNNKEL (reference sequence). V lost 0 bases, J lost 0 bases, and 10 bases lay in between. The CDR3 loop spans 16 amino acids. CDR3 sequence reads: CASSQDMGASTDTQYF. The CDR3 DNA reads as TGTGCCAGCAGCCAAGATATGGGGGCTAGCACAGATACGCAGTATTTT.

This chain joins TRBV2 and TRBJ1-2; TRBD1 agrees at 8 bases. CDR1 is SNHLY and CDR2 is FYNNEI in the germline V gene. Trimming cost V 4 bases and J 2 bases; bases outside gene matches: 6. The CDR3 runs to 15 residues. The CDR3 nucleotides are TGTGCCAGCAGTGGGACAGGGTTACCCAACTATGGCTACACCTTC. Translated: CASSGTGLPNYGYTF.

A word on this clone: The conserved phenylalanine or tryptophan normally closing the CDR3 is absent here, so this likely arose from a read error. The DNA is left out, because the CDR3 cannot be placed on it with certainty; the CDR3 is given as TCRdb lists it. V gene TRBV6-1 combines with J gene TRBJ1-4. The germline CDR1 and CDR2 sequences are MNHNS and SASEGT. With termini counted, the CDR3 has 15 amino acids. This CDR3 reads CASSDTRRGLGDREL.

The chain recombines TRBV5-4 with TRBJ1-1, with D perhaps matching TRBD1 (6 bases). V was cut by 2 bases and J by 6 bases, with 11 bases left in between. Germline CDR1 SGHNT, CDR2 YYREEE (reference sequence). The CDR3 has 13 amino acids. CDR3: CASSLGGGAEAFF. In nucleotides, the CDR3 is TGTGCCAGCAGCTTAGGAGGGGGGGCTGAAGCTTTCTTT.

This chain uses TRBV10-3 with TRBJ2-7; 7 nucleotides agree with TRBD2. Germline V gene sequence: CDR1 ENHRY, CDR2 SYGVKD. With 1 base clipped from V and 1 base from J, the junction kept 7 bases outside the gene matches. The CDR3 is 16 amino acids. CDR3 sequence: CAISEYGSSGSYEQYF. The CDR3 DNA sequence: TGTGCCATCAGTGAGTATGGGTCTAGCGGATCCTACGAGCAGTACTTC.

The chain combines TRBV19 with TRBJ1-5, with D perhaps TRBD1 (6 bases). Germline V gene data show CDR1 as LNHDA and CDR2 as SQIVND (reference sequence). The CDR3 loop spans 14 amino acids. V gave up 8 bases and J gave up 0 bases, with 11 bases separating them. CDR3 in DNA: TGTGCCAGTCAGGGGCCTTATAGCAATCAGCCCCAGCATTTT. Translation: CASQGPYSNQPQHF.

This clone has only one observation. The J gene is TRBJ1-1, the V gene TRBV5-4, with D perhaps TRBD1 (5 bases). CDR3 length equals 15 residues. The germline CDR1 and CDR2 sequences are SGHNT and YYREEE (reference sequence). V gave up 5 bases and J gave up 0 bases, with 14 bases separating them. The CDR3 bases are TGTGCCAGCAGTCGAGGCGGGGGGATGAACACTGAAGCTTTCTTT. This encodes CASSRGGGMNTEAFF.

This clone was seen at least ten times. The chain links TRBV4-1 to TRBJ1-2, with D maybe TRBD1 (5 bases). In germline, CDR1 is MGHRA, CDR2 YSYEKL. There are 14 residues in the CDR3. Trimming cost V 0 bases and J 3 bases, with 8 bases left between them. The CDR3 loop reads CASSQEGGDYGYTF. The CDR3 nucleotides are TGCGCCAGCAGCCAAGAAGGAGGGGACTATGGCTACACCTTC.

Only a few counts were recorded for this clone. J is TRBJ2-1 and V is TRBV7-6; weak D call: TRBD2 (7 bases). V lost 1 base and J lost 5, with 24 bases in between. CDR1 is SGHVS and CDR2 is FNYEAQ in the germline V gene. CDR3 length: 19 amino acids. The CDR3 sequence is CASSLVFSGLMRDNNEQFF. In DNA, the CDR3 is TGTGCCAGCAGCTTAGTGTTTAGCGGGCTCATGAGGGACAACAATGAGCAGTTCTTC.

This rearrangement joins TRBV15 to TRBJ1-4; unclear D gene. V was cut by 0 bases and J by 8 bases, with 7 bases left in between. Germline V gene data show CDR1 as LNHNV and CDR2 as YYDKDF (reference sequence). The CDR3 is made up of 13 amino acids. The CDR3 reads CATSRERREKLFF. CDR3 DNA sequence: TGTGCCACCAGCAGAGAGCGAAGAGAAAAACTGTTTTTT.

This rearrangement joins TRBV5-1 to TRBJ2-1; 15 positions agree with TRBD2. The germline gives CDR1 SGHRS, CDR2 YFSETQ. With 4 bases clipped from V and 1 base from J, the junction kept 3 bases outside the gene matches. This CDR3 has 17 residues. For the CDR3, the DNA is TGCGCCAGCAGCCACGGACTAGCGGGGGGGTCCTACAATGAGCAGTTCTTC. It is translated as CASSHGLAGGSYNEQFF.

The chain uses TRBV6-5 and TRBJ1-5, with 7 bases lining up with TRBD1. The CDR3 length is 13 residues. V was pared by 10 bases and J by 5 bases, with 8 bases of the junction left unmatched. Looked up from germline, CDR1 is MNHEY and CDR2 is SVGAGI. CDR3 sequence (DNA): TGTGCCATAGACAGGGTTGGGTATCAGCCCCAGCATTTT. This gives the protein CAIDRVGYQPQHF.

V and J are TRBV30 and TRBJ1-5; the D gene is possibly TRBD1 (6 bases). Germline CDR1 is GTSNPN and CDR2 is SVGIG (reference sequence). The V end lost 0 bases, the J end lost 6 bases, and 12 bases lay between the germline ends. The length of the CDR3 is 14 residues. CDR3 nucleotides: TGTGCCTGGAGTGTACGGGGGGGGGCTCAGCCCCAGCATTTT. Translated: CAWSVRGGAQPQHF.